Below, 28 T cell receptor beta chains from the same sample are listed, as sequenced in a study of prognosis after radiotherapy for stage I lung cancer. Researchers used two-round multiplex PCR to amplify TCR beta CDR3 starting from genomic DNA. Every TRBV and TRBJ gene had its own specific primer in first-round PCR. Each CDR3 protein is one row after TCRdb ran MiXCR on the multiplex PCR reads. The data contain under 20,000 distinct CDR3 sequences, less than 70% of them singletons. The material sequenced was PBMCs, taken before or after stereotactic body radiation therapy (not recorded which). Receptor source: a donor at least 50 years old with non-small cell lung cancer.

This clonotype was recorded at least ten times. V gene TRBV18 combines with J gene TRBJ2-6, with 10 bases identical to TRBD1. J was trimmed by 4 bases and V by 4 bases; bases with no gene match: 4. CDR1 and CDR2 (germline): KGHSH, LQKENI. The CDR3 runs to 16 residues. The CDR3 sequence is CASSLGQGKGANVLTF. As DNA, the CDR3 is TGTGCCAGCTCACTGGGACAGGGGAAAGGGGCCAACGTCCTGACTTTC.

This clonotype was observed at least ten times. A read error may explain this, as a much larger clone is one base away. The chain couples TRBV19 to TRBJ2-1; tentatively, D is TRBD2 (8 bases). The CDR3 runs 14 residues. V was pared by 7 bases and J by 10 bases, with 20 bases between. CDR1 is LNHDA and CDR2 is SQIVND in the germline V gene (reference sequence). The CDR3 DNA is TGTGCCAGTATCCCCATAGTAGCGGGACAGGAGCAGTTCTTC. Translation gives CASIPIVAGQEQFF.

This chain connects TRBV12-3 or TRBV12-4 to TRBJ1-3; TRBD1 is a possible D gene (6 bases). Trimming removed 5 bases at V and 3 bases at J, with 17 bases between. There are 16 residues in the CDR3. CDR3 amino acids: CASSGEWGAGGNTIYF. For the CDR3, the DNA is TGTGCCAGCAGTGGAGAGTGGGGGGCTGGTGGAAACACCATATATTTT.

The chain carries TRBV12-3 or TRBV12-4 and TRBJ2-1; the match to TRBD2 covers 8 bases. The junction had 15 bases not matched to a gene; V was cut back by 5 bases and J by 6 bases. CDR3 length: 17 residues. The CDR3 region is CASSRRERTSNPNEQFF. The CDR3 bases are TGTGCCAGCAGTCGCCGCGAACGGACTAGCAATCCCAATGAGCAGTTCTTC.

The chain links TRBV28 to TRBJ2-6; D remains unclear. The V and J ends lost 5 bases and 0 bases respectively, with 5 bases between them. CDR1 is MDHEN, CDR2 SYDVKM, per germline. The CDR3 loop spans 14 amino acids. Here the CDR3 DNA reads TGTGCCAGCAGTCGGACCTCTGGGGCCAACGTCCTGACTTTC. This encodes CASSRTSGANVLTF.

This clonotype was detected a few times. This chain joins TRBV7-3 and TRBJ2-1, with D tentatively TRBD1 or TRBD2 (5 bases each). The CDR3 loop spans 13 amino acids. Germline CDR1 is SGHTA and CDR2 is FQGTGA. Trimming took 3 bases from V and 9 from J, leaving 12 bases between them. CDR3 sequence reads: CASSLRDAAEQFF. The CDR3 DNA reads as TGTGCCAGCAGCTTGAGGGACGCGGCTGAGCAGTTCTTC.

The count of this clonotype is one. V is TRBV25-1 and J is TRBJ2-7; D gene ambiguous. This CDR3 is built from 16 residues. Germline loops: CDR1 MGHDK, CDR2 SYGVNS. The ends were cut back, 1 base at V and 3 bases at J, with 16 bases in the middle. The CDR3, as DNA: TGTGCCAGCAGTGAATCTTTAAGTTTCAGGCTCTACGAGCAGTACTTC. This encodes CASSESLSFRLYEQYF.

The chain has TRBV13 and TRBJ2-3; D is possibly TRBD1 (5 bases). The V end lost 0 bases, the J end lost 2 bases, and 9 bases lay between the germline ends. CDR3 size: 15 residues. CDR1 and CDR2 from the germline V gene are PRHDT and FYEKMQ (reference sequence). The CDR3 is CASSLGWGNTDTQYF. CDR3 bases: TGTGCCAGCAGCTTAGGATGGGGCAACACAGATACGCAGTATTTT. Full variable domain (missing parts from reference TRBV13 and TRBJ2-3): AAGVIQSPRHLIKEKRETATLKCYPIPRHDTVYWYQQGPGQDPQFLISFYEKMQSDKGSIPDRFSAQQFSDYHSELNMSSLELGDSALYFCASSLGWGNTDTQYFGPGTRLTVL.

Notes on this clonotype: A read error is the likely source, as a far larger clone sits one nucleotide away. The CDR3 DNA sequence: TGTGCCAGCAGCTCAAAGGGGCGGCTAGCGGGAAGCACAGATACGCGGTATTTT. Amino acids: CASSSKGRLAGSTDTRYF. The V call is TRBV7-9, the J call TRBJ2-3, with TRBD2 identical over 9 bases. Germline V gene sequence: CDR1 SEHNR, CDR2 FQNEAQ (reference sequence). CDR3 length: 18 residues.

This rearrangement joins TRBV20-1 to TRBJ2-7; 7 nucleotides agree with TRBD1. Germline loops: CDR1 DFQATT, CDR2 SNEGSKA (reference sequence). V shed 2 bases, J shed 6 bases, and the junction held 4 bases outside the gene matches. The CDR3 spans 12 residues. The CDR3 region is CSARFAGGEQYF. The CDR3 nucleotides are TGCAGTGCTAGATTTGCAGGGGGCGAGCAGTACTTC.

This clonotype has only a few counts. This clone may be a read error of a much larger clone one base away. The V call is TRBV6-2 or TRBV6-3, the J call TRBJ2-5; D tentatively fits TRBD1 or TRBD2 (5 bases each). Germline CDR1 reads MNHEY; CDR2 reads SVGEGT. V shed 2 bases and J shed 6 bases, with 16 bases lying between them. This CDR3 is 15 amino acids long. The CDR3 DNA sequence: TGTGCCAGCAGTTACAGAGCGGTAGGGGAAAAGACCCAGTACTTC. Translation: CASSYRAVGEKTQYF.

The gene calls are TRBV6-1 and TRBJ2-2; 13 nucleotides line up with TRBD2. The CDR3 spans 16 residues. The germline V gene encodes CDR1 MNHNS and CDR2 SASEGT. With V trimmed by 5 bases and J by 3 bases, 3 bases remained unmatched. The CDR3 spells CASSPGLAGDTGELFF. Here the CDR3 DNA reads TGTGCCAGCAGTCCCGGACTAGCGGGGGACACCGGGGAGCTGTTTTTT.

Of note for this clonotype: As the CDR3 is not closed by the conserved phenylalanine or tryptophan, this likely results from a read error. The V and J genes are TRBV6-1 and TRBJ2-6; D is unresolved. CDR1 is MNHNS, CDR2 SASEGT, per germline. V was clipped by 10 bases and J by 0 bases, with 19 bases between them. The CDR3 contains 17 residues. The CDR3 region has the DNA TGTGCCACCACCCTAACAACGGTGCTCTCTGGGGCCAACGTCCTGACTCTC. Translating gives CATTLTTVLSGANVLTL.

J is TRBJ2-1 and V is TRBV30; a possible D gene is TRBD1 (6 bases). The CDR3 length is 13 residues. The germline V and J ends were trimmed by 2 bases and 3 bases, with 8 bases remaining between them. Germline CDR1 GTSNPN, CDR2 SVGIG (reference sequence). CDR3 nucleotide sequence: TGTGCCTGGAGTACAGGGATCTACAATGAGCAGTTCTTC. Residues: CAWSTGIYNEQFF.

CDR3 in DNA: TGTGCCACCAGTGACAGTTCGACCCTAAGATCCACAGATACGCAGTATTTT. The encoded protein is CATSDSSTLRSTDTQYF. V usage is TRBV24-1 and J usage is TRBJ2-3; no firm D call. The V and J ends lost 4 bases and 2 bases respectively, with 18 bases between them. The CDR3 length is 17 residues. CDR1 and CDR2 from the germline V gene are KGHDR and SFDVKD.

In regard to this clonotype: Possible read error: a much larger clone is one base away. CDR3 protein: CAISEGVQETQYF. The CDR3 DNA follows: TGTGCCATCAGTGAGGGGGTCCAAGAGACCCAGTACTTC. J is TRBJ2-5 and V is TRBV10-3; D unresolved. V lost 2 bases and J 1 base, leaving 5 bases between the germline ends. CDR3 length: 13 residues. CDR1 is ENHRY, CDR2 SYGVKD, per germline.

The genes are TRBV5-1 and TRBJ2-1, with D perhaps being TRBD1 or TRBD2 (7 bases each). The germline CDR1 and CDR2 sequences are SGHRS and YFSETQ. The CDR3 has 17 residues. Trimming left V 2 bases short and J 9 bases short, with 24 bases between. CDR3 sequence (DNA): TGCGCCAGCAGCTTCCCCGGGGCAGGGACCAGGGGGGGTGAGCAGTTCTTC. Encoded protein: CASSFPGAGTRGGEQFF.

This chain connects TRBV7-6 to TRBJ2-1, with 13 positions matching TRBD2. Germline CDR1 SGHVS, CDR2 FNYEAQ. This CDR3 has 15 amino acids. V lost 5 bases to trimming and J lost 6 bases; unmatched junction nucleotides: 4. The CDR3 here is CASSPTSGRANEQFF. CDR3 coding DNA: TGTGCCAGCAGCCCCACTAGCGGGAGGGCCAATGAGCAGTTCTTC.

The chain has TRBV29-1 and TRBJ2-7; D is possibly TRBD1 (6 bases). This CDR3 is built from 14 residues. Trimming took off 5 bases at V and 7 bases at J, with 21 bases between the two ends. Germline values: CDR1 SQVTM, CDR2 ANQGSEA. This CDR3 is CSVNVGARGSEQYF. The CDR3 DNA reads as TGCAGCGTTAACGTCGGGGCTAGGGGGTCGGAGCAGTACTTC.

This clonotype was seen once. V gene TRBV9 combines with J gene TRBJ2-7, with D perhaps matching TRBD2 (5 bases). The CDR3 has 14 amino acids. Germline-derived CDR1 and CDR2 are SGDLS and YYNGEE. V lost 3 bases, J lost 4 bases, and 14 bases lay in between. CDR3 in amino acids: CASSGGLASYEQYF. The CDR3 bases are TGTGCCAGCAGCGGCGGACTGGCGTCTTACGAGCAGTACTTC.

This clonotype was picked up many times. This could be a read error, since a much larger clone is one nucleotide away. The chain is built from TRBV7-9 and TRBJ2-3, with 8 bases identical to TRBD2. The germline V gene encodes CDR1 SEHNR and CDR2 FQNEAQ (reference sequence). This CDR3 is 17 amino acids long. V lost 5 bases to trimming and J lost 1 base; unmatched junction nucleotides: 11. The CDR3 DNA reads as TGTGCCAGCAGCCAACCGTTCGTGACTAGCGGCACAGATACGCAGTATTTT. Translating it yields CASSQPFVTSGTDTQYF.

V is TRBV28 and J is TRBJ1-6, with D possibly TRBD1 on 6 matching bases. Germline CDR1 MDHEN, CDR2 SYDVKM. CDR3 size: 15 residues. V lost 5 bases to trimming and J lost 5 bases, with 13 bases between them. The CDR3 here is CASSRQGFNNSPLHF. CDR3 nucleotide sequence: TGTGCCAGCAGTAGGCAGGGGTTTAATAATTCACCCCTCCACTTT.

This clonotype is a singleton in its sample. A far larger clone is one nucleotide away, so this likely arose from a read error. The chain links TRBV6-8 to TRBJ2-1, with 8 positions matching TRBD2. The CDR3 is made up of 15 amino acids. V was pared by 2 bases and J by 8 bases, with 8 bases of the junction left unmatched. Per the germline V gene, CDR1 is MNHGY and CDR2 is SAAAGT. CDR3 nucleotide sequence: TGTGCCAGCAGTTACGGATCGGGAGGGCCAGATGAGCAGTTCTTC. Amino acids: CASSYGSGGPDEQFF.

The V gene is TRBV28, the J gene TRBJ2-3, with TRBD2 matching 8 bases. CDR1 is MDHEN and CDR2 is SYDVKM in the germline V gene. The trim removed 4 bases at V and 12 bases at J, leaving 15 bases unmatched. CDR3 length equals 15 residues. Here the CDR3 DNA reads TGTGCCAGCAGTTCCGGGGAGCGGGAGACAGATATTCAGTATTTT. Translating gives CASSSGERETDIQYF.

The CDR3 DNA reads as TGTGCCAGCAGTGAAGTAGCGGGAGGAAACTACGAGCAGTACTTC. Encoded protein: CASSEVAGGNYEQYF. The chain couples TRBV6-1 to TRBJ2-7, with 10 positions matching TRBD2. The CDR3 runs 15 residues. V lost 1 base and J lost 3; bases outside the gene matches: 3. CDR1 is MNHNS and CDR2 is SASEGT in the germline V gene.

The rearrangement uses TRBV19 and TRBJ2-6; the D gene is possibly TRBD1 (6 bases). V was clipped by 9 bases and J by 3 bases, with 6 bases between them. In germline, CDR1 is LNHDA, CDR2 SQIVND (reference sequence). The CDR3 spans 12 residues. CDR3 DNA: TGTGCCAGCAGGGGTGGGGCCAACGTCCTGACTTTC. This sequence encodes CASRGGANVLTF. The variable domain in full, completed from reference TRBV19 and TRBJ2-6, reads DGGITQSPKYLFRKEGQNVTLSCEQNLNHDAMYWYRQDPGQGLRLIYYSQIVNDFQKGDIAEGYSVSREKKESFPLTVTSAQKNPTAFYLCASRGGANVLTFGAGSRLTVL.

The chain employs TRBV30 and TRBJ1-2, with 9 bases matching TRBD1. The junction had 4 bases not matched to a gene; V was cut back by 0 bases and J by 2 bases. This CDR3 comprises 15 residues. In germline, CDR1 is GTSNPN, CDR2 SVGIG (reference sequence). The CDR3: CAWSVGQGINYGYTF. The CDR3 region has the DNA TGTGCCTGGAGTGTAGGACAGGGGATAAACTATGGCTACACCTTC.

This chain joins TRBV20-1 and TRBJ1-1; D uncertain. The V gene's germline CDR1 is DFQATT and CDR2 SNEGSKA (reference sequence). V was trimmed by 2 bases and J by 5 bases, leaving 12 bases between them. This CDR3 is built from 13 residues. The CDR3 coding sequence is TGCAGTGCTAGAAGGAAGAGAGAAACTGAAGCTTTCTTT. Amino acids: CSARRKRETEAFF.